This TCR beta chain was recorded in a study of CD8 T cell repertoires and HIV-1 epitope variants. Study in general: Separate wells received one of Twenty-five Gag or Nef variant peptides. Tested: three Gag epitope families, Nef HW9 and YT9. Study findings and constraints: Nine or ten antigen-specific TCR beta clonotypes were found; five to seven seemed cross-reactive to variants.

V lost 6 bases to trimming and J lost 10 bases, with 10 bases between them. CDR1 is MDHEN, CDR2 SYDVKM, per germline. The CDR3 extends over 11 amino acids. This clone was observed a handful of times. The antigen is undetermined. Sequencing of TCR beta CDR3 used immunoSEQ survey depth. TCRdb's table, derived via immunoSEQ multiplex PCR, lists solely in-frame clones and lacks some. Here the sample spans under 7,000 clones, about 67% being singletons. The source is a male donor with HIV. Sequencing was performed on cultured CD8+ T cells derived from PBMCs. The chain couples TRBV28 to TRBJ2-1; D gene unclear. CDR3 in amino acids: CASRSEREQFF. CDR3 sequence (DNA): TGTGCCAGCAGGTCCGAAAGGGAGCAGTTCTTC.